This TCR beta chain appears in the sequencing data of a study of breast tumors, draining lymph nodes, adjacent tissues. Findings and limits, study-wide: The lymph node origin of tumor T cells was framed as consistent with a hypothesis, not demonstrated. Tumor TCR diversity was below lymph nodes but above nontumor tissue.

TCRdb called the multiplex PCR reads again in MiXCR, with one record for every CDR3 protein. The profile covers under 75,000 distinct CDR3 sequences, with 45% to 65% appearing a single time and approximately 19% taken by the ten largest. Details on this clonotype: Its specificity is not known.

This CDR3 comprises 17 residues. Losses at the gene ends were 3 bases for V and 1 base for J; bases not matched to a gene: 8. Germline V gives CDR1 SGHAT, CDR2 FQNNGV. This sequence was found in a female donor with breast cancer. Some clones in this sample may be carry-over from other donors' samples. The V call is TRBV11-2, the J call TRBJ2-2; TRBD2 agrees at 7 bases. Sequences were obtained from breast tumor tissue. The CDR3 here is CASSLTGRGRNTGELFF. The CDR3 DNA follows: TGTGCCAGCAGCTTGACGGGGCGGGGGAGGAACACCGGGGAGCTGTTTTTT.